This TCR beta chain derives from a study of chemoradiotherapy in HPV16-positive cancers (dated by TCRdb to between 2021 and 2022). Notes on the research overall: Functional T-cell assays on cells from two HPV16-positive patients defined candidate HPV-specific T-cell clones and common TCR motifs. The study asked whether T-cell immunity against the HPV oncoproteins E6 and E7 changes during chemoradiotherapy and whether it affects survival. Next, the candidate HPV-specific TCRs and motifs were followed in TCR repertoires from around 93 patients with HPV-related cancers. General findings and caveats noted by the study authors: In HPV16-positive patients, expansion of HPV-responsive T cells during chemoradiotherapy was found to be associated with improved recurrence-free survival. Expansion of candidate HPV-specific clones and E7-related TCR motifs was observed in the tumor microenvironment during treatment, whereas no such expansion was observed for non-HPV-specific T cells. Only a couple of HPV16-positive patients were used to derive the functional definition of HPV-specific T cells, and the survival association was reported for HPV16-positive patients.

The library relied on the immunoSEQ multiplex PCR assay. TCRdb limited this immuneACCESS table to in-frame rearrangements with V and J called. A share of clones is missing; checked studies link under half to unresolved V genes, and the rest is unexplained. This sample is represented by 500 or so clones; around 80% of them were singletons. The ten largest clones take up about 9.4% of the sample. Concerning this clone itself: Its antigen target is currently unknown. Base-call qualities are not available, and no considerably larger clone is one nucleotide away.

Repertoires were sampled multiple times during chemoradiotherapy, which allowed clonal expansion in the tumor microenvironment to be followed. The TCR sequence derives from a human donor with HPV-associated anogenital cancer. Sequencing used tumor tissue, obtained from a patient who underwent chemoradiotherapy.

The DNA is as follows: TGTGCCACCAGCAGAGGCCAGGAGGCTCGGGTTCAGTACTTC. Its protein is CATSRGQEARVQYF. The chain links TRBV15 with TRBJ2-4, and the D gene may be TRBD2, 5 bases matching. Inclusive of the bounding cysteine and phenylalanine, the CDR3 is 14 residues long. Only the CDR3 portion is preserved as DNA: 42 bases, with reading frame beginning at the first base. As encoded in the germline V gene (reference sequence), CDR1 is LNHNV while CDR2 is YYDKDF. Trimming takes 1 base from V and 11 bases from J, and the germline ends sit 15 bases apart. Where the CDR3 stops, the reference TRBV15 and TRBJ2-4 genes take over; the full variable domain is DAMVIQNPRYQVTQFGKPVTLSCSQTLNHNVMYWYQQKSSQAPKLLFHYYDKDFNNEADTPDNFQSRRPNTSFCFLDIRSPGLGDTAMYLCATSRGQEARVQYFGAGTRLSVL.